This record concerns one TCR beta chain sequence. CDR1 and CDR2 (germline): SNHLY, FYNNEI. V was pared by 7 bases and J by 3 bases, with 12 bases of the junction left unmatched. The CDR3 is made up of 17 amino acids. This entry belongs to a study of regulatory T cells in long-lasting Graves disease. Looking at the study overall: Treatment with antithyroid drugs for over 5 years, together with positive TSH receptor antibodies, meant persistent Graves' disease.

Assembly of TCR beta libraries relied on iRepertoire HTBI primers together with Arm-PCR of CDR3 regions. Using its own MiXCR run on the multiplex PCR reads, TCRdb lists one record per CDR3 protein. The sample consists of almost 350,000 distinct CDR3 sequences, around a fifth of them appearing once. Regarding time point: persistent/refractory GD, antithyroid drugs over 5 years with positive TRAb. Researchers made the TCR library from RNA that was extracted from PBMCs. Under American Thyroid Association guidelines, Graves' disease was diagnosed. Tubes containing EDTA received around 9.9 milliliters of drawn peripheral blood.

This chain connects TRBV2 to TRBJ2-3, with 11 bases identical to TRBD2. The material sequenced was peripheral blood mononuclear cells (PBMCs), taken when the disease was refractory, from a patient treated with antithyroid drugs. The TCR sequence derives from a female donor with Graves disease. The CDR3 sequence: CASKPALAGGWTDTQYF. For the CDR3, the DNA is TGTGCCAGCAAACCAGCCTTAGCGGGAGGGTGGACAGATACGCAGTATTTT.